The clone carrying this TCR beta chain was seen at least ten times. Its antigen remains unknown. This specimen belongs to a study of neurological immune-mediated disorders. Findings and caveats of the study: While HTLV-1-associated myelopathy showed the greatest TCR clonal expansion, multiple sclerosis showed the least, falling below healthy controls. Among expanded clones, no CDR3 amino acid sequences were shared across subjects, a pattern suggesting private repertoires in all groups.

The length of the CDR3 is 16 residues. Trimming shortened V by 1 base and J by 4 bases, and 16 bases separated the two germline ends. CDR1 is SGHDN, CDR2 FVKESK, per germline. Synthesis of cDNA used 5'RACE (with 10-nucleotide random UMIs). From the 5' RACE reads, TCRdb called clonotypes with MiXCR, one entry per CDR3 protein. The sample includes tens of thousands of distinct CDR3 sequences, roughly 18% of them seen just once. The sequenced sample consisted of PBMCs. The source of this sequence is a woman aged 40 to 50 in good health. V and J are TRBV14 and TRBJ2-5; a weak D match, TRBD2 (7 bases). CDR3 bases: TGTGCCAGCAGCCAAGGACCGGGACGGGGGGCAGAGACCCAGTACTTC. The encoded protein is CASSQGPGRGAETQYF.